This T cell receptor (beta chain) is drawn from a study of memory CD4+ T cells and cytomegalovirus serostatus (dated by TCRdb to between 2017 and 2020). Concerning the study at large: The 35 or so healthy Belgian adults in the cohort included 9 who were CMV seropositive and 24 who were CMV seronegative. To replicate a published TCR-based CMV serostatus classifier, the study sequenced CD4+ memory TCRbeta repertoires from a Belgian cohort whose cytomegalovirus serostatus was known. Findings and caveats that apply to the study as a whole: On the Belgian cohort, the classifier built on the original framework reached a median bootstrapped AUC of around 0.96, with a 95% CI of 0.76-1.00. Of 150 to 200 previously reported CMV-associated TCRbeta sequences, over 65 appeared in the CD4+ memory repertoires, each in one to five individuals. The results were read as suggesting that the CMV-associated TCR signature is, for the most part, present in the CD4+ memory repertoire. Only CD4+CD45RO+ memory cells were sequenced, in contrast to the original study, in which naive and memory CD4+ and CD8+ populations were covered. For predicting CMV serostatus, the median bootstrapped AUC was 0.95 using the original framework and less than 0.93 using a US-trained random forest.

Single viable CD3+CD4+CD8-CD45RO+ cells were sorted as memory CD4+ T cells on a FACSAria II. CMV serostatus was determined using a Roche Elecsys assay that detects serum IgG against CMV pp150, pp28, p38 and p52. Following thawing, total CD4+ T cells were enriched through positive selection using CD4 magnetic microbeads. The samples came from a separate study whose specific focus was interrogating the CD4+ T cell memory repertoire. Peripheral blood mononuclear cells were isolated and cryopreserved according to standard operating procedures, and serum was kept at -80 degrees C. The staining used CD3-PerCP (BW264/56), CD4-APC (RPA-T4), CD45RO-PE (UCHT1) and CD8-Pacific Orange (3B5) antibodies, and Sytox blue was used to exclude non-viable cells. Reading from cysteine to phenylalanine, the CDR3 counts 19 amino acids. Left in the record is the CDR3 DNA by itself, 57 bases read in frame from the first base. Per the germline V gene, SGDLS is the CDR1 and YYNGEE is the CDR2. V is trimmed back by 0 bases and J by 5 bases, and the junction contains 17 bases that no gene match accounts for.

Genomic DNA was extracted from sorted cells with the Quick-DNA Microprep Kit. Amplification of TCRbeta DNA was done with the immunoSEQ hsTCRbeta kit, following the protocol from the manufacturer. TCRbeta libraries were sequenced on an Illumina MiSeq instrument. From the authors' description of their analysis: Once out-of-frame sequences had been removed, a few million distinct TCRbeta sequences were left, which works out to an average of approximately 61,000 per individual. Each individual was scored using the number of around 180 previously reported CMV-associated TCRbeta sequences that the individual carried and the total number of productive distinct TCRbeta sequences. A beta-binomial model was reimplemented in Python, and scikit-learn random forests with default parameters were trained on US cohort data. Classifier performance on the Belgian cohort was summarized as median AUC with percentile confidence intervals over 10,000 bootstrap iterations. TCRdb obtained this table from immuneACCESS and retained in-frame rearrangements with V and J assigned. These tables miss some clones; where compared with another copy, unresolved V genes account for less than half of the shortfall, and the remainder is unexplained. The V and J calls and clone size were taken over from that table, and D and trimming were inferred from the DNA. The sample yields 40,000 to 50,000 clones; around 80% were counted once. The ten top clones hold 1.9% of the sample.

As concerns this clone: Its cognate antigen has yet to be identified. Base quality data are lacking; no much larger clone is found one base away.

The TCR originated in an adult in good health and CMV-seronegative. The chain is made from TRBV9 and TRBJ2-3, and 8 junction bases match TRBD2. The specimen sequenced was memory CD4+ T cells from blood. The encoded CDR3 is CASSVDGRSGGAGGDTQYF. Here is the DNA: TGTGCCAGCAGCGTAGACGGACGAAGCGGGGGTGCAGGAGGAGATACGCAGTATTTT.